This T cell receptor (beta chain) originates from a study of cytomegalovirus exposure and HLA in healthy donors. Germline CDR1 reads SNHLY; CDR2 reads FYNNEI. The CDR3 is 16 amino acids. The V and J ends lost 2 bases and 4 bases, in that order; junction bases with no gene match: 6. The primer mix had 60 Vbeta and 13 Jbeta primers. TCRdb's copy holds only in-frame clones and misses some; the assay was immunoSEQ multiplex PCR. The sample lists more than 85,000 clones; over 65% were seen once. This TCR came from a man under 40 in good health and CMV-seropositive. The chain recombines TRBV2 with TRBJ2-1; 9 bases line up with TRBD1. Sequencing was carried out using PBMCs. CDR3 nucleotide sequence: TGTGCCAGCAGTGAAACACAGGGGGCCGGGTACAATGAGCAGTTCTTC. Protein product: CASSETQGAGYNEQFF.